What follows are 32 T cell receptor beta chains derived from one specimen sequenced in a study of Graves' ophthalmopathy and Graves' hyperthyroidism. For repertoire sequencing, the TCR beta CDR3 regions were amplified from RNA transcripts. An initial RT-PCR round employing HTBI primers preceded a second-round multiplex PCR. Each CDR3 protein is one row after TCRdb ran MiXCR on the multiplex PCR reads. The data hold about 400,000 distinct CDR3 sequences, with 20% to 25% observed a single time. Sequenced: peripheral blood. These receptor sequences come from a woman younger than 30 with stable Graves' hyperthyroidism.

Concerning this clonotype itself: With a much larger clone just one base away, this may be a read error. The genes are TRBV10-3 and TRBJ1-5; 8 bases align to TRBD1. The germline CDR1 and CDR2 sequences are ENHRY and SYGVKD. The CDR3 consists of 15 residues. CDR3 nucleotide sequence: TGTGGCATCAGTGGGACAGGTCTGGTAAATCAGCCCCAGCATTTT. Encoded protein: CGISGTGLVNQPQHF.

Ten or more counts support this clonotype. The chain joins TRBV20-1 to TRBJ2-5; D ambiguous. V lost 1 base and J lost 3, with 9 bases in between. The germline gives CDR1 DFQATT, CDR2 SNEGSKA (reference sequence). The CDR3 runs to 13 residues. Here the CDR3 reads CSARAPRKETQYF. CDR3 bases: TGCAGTGCTAGAGCACCCCGGAAAGAGACCCAGTACTTC.

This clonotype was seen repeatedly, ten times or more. CDR3 in DNA: TGCAGTGTCCGAAGCTCCTACGAGCAGTACTTC. This translates into CSVRSSYEQYF. V and J are TRBV20-1 and TRBJ2-7; D remains unclear. The CDR3 is 11 residues long. Deletions cut 7 bases from V and 0 bases from J, with 7 bases between. CDR1 and CDR2 (germline): DFQATT, SNEGSKA (reference sequence).

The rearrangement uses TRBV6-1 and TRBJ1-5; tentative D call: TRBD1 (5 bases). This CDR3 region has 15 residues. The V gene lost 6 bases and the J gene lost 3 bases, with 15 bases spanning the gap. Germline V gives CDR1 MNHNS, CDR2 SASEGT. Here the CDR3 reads CASSETWGDNQPQHF. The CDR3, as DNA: TGTGCCAGCAGCGAGACCTGGGGGGACAATCAGCCCCAGCATTTT.

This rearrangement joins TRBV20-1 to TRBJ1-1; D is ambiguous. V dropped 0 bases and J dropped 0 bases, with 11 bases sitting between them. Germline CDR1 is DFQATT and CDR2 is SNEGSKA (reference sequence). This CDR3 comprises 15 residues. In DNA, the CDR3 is TGCAGTGCTAGAGATCTTCAGCATATGAACACTGAAGCTTTCTTT. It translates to CSARDLQHMNTEAFF.

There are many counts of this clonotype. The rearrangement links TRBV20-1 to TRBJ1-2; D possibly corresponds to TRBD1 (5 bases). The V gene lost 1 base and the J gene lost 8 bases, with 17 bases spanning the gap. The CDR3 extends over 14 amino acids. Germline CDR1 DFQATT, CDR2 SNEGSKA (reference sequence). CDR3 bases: TGCAGTGCTAGAGCCCTGGGGGATGCAGTAGGCTACACCTTC. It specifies CSARALGDAVGYTF.

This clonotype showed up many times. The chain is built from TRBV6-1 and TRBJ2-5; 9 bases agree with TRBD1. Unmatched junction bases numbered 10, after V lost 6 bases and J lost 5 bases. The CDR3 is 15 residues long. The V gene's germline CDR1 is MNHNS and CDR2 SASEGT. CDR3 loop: CASSETQGARETQYF. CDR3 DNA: TGTGCCAGCAGCGAAACACAGGGGGCACGGGAGACCCAGTACTTC.

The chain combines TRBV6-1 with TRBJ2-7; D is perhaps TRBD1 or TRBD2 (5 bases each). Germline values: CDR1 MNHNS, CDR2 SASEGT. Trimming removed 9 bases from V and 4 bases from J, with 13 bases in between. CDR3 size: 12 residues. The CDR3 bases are TGTGCCAGTACCGGGACGGCTTACGAGCAGTACTTC. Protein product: CASTGTAYEQYF.

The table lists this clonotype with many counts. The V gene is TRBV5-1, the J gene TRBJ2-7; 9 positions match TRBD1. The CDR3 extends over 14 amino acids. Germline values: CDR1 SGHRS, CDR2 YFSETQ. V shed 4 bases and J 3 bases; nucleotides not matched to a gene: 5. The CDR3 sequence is CASSNQDRGYEQYF. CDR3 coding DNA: TGCGCCAGCAGCAACCAGGACAGGGGCTACGAGCAGTACTTC.

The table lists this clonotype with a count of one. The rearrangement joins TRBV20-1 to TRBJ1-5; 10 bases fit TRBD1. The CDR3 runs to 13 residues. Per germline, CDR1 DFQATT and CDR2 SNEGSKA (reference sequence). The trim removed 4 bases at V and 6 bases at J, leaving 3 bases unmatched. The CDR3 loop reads CSAKGQGSQPQHF. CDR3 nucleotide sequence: TGCAGTGCTAAGGGACAGGGGTCTCAGCCCCAGCATTTT.

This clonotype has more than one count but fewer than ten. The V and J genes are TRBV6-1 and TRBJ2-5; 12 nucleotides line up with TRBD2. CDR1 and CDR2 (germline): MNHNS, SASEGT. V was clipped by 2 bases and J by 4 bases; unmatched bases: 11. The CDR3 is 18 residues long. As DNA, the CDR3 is TGTGCCAGCAGTGAATTCGAGACTAGCGGGGGTCGCGGAGAGACCCAGTACTTC. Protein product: CASSEFETSGGRGETQYF.

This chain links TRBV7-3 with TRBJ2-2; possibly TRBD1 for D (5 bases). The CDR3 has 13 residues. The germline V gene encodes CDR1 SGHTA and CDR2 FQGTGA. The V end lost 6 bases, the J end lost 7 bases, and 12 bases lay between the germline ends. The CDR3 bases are TGTGCCAGCAGTAACCAGGGCGGCGGGGAGCTGTTTTTT. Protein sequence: CASSNQGGGELFF.

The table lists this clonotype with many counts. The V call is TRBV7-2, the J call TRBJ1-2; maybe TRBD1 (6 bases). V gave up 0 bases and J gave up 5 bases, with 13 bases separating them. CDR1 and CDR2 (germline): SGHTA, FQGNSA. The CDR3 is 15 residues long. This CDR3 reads CASSLADRTLYGYTF. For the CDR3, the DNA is TGTGCCAGCAGCTTAGCTGACAGGACCCTATATGGCTACACCTTC.

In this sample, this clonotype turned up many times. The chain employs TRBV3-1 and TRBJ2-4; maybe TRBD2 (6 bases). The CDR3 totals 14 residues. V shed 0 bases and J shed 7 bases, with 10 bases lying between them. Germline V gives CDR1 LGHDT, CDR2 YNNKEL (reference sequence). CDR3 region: CASSQDGRSNIQYF. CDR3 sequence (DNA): TGTGCCAGCAGCCAAGATGGGAGGAGTAACATTCAGTACTTC.

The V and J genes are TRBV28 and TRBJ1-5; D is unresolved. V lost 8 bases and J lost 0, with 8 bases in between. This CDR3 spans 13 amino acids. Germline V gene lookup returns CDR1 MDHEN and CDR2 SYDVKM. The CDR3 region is CASQGDSNQPQHF. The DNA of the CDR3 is TGTGCCAGCCAAGGTGATAGCAATCAGCCCCAGCATTTT.

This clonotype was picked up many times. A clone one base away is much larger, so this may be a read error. The DNA for the CDR3 is TGCAGCGTTGAAGATCCCAGGTACCAAGAGGCCCAGTACTTC. Protein: CSVEDPRYQEAQYF. The rearrangement joins TRBV29-1 to TRBJ2-5; no definite D call. Per the germline V gene, CDR1 is SQVTM and CDR2 is ANQGSEA. CDR3 length equals 14 residues.

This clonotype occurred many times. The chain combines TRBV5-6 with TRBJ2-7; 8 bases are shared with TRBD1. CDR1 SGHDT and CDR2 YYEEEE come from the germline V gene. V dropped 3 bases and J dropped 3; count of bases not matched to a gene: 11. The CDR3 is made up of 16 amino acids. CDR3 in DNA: TGTGCCAGCAGCTATCTCAGGGGGCCAATCGACTACGAGCAGTACTTC. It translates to CASSYLRGPIDYEQYF.

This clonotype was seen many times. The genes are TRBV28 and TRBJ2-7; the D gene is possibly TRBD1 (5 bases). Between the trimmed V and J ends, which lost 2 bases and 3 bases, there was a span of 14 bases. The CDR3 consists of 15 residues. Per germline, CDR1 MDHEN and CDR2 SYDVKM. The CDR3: CASSLPGRASYEQYF. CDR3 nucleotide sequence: TGTGCCAGCAGTTTACCCGGCAGGGCTAGCTACGAGCAGTACTTC.

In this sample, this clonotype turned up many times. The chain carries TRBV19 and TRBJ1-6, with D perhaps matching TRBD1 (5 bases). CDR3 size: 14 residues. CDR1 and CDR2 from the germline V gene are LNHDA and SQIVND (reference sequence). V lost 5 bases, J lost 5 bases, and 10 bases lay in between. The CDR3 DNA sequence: TGTGCCAGTAGTTCTGGGGCGGATAATTCACCCCTCCACTTT. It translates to CASSSGADNSPLHF.

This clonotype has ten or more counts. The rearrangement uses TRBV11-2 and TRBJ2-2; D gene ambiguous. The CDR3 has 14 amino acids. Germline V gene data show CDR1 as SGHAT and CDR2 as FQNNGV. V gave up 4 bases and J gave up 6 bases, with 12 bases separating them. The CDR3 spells CASSSIPRPGELFF. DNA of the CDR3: TGTGCCAGCAGCTCCATTCCCAGACCCGGGGAGCTGTTTTTT.

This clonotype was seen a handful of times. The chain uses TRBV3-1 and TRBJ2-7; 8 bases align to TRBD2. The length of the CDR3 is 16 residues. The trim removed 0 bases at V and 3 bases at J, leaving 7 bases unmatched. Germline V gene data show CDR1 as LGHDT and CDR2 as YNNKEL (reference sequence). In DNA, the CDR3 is TGTGCCAGCAGCCAAGATCTCAGCGGGGGTTTCTACGAGCAGTACTTC. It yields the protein CASSQDLSGGFYEQYF.

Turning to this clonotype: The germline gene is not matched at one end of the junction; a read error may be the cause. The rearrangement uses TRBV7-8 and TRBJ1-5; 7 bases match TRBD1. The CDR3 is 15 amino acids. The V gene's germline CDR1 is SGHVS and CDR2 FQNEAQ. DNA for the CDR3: TGTGCCAGCAGGGATGACAGGGTATTCGGCCAGCCTCAGCATTTT. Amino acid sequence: CASRDDRVFGQPQHF.

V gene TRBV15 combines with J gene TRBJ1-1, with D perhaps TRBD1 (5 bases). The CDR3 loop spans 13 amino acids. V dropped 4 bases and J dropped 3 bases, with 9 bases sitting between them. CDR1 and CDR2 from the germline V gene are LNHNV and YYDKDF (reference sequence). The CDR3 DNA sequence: TGTGCCACCAGCATTGACAGATACACTGAAGCTTTCTTT. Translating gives CATSIDRYTEAFF.

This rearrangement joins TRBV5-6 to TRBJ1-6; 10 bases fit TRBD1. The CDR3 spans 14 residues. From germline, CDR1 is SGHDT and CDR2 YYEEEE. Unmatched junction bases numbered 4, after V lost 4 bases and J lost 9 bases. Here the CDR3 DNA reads TGTGCCAGCAGCCCGGGACAGGGGAGTTCACCCCTCCACTTT. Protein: CASSPGQGSSPLHF.

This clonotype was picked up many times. CDR3: CASSSWPEDYDEQYF. CDR3 nucleotide sequence: TGTGCCAGCAGCTCTTGGCCTGAAGACTACGACGAGCAGTACTTC. This sequence joins TRBV9 and TRBJ2-7, with D tentatively TRBD2 (5 bases). The CDR3 length is 15 residues. In germline, CDR1 is SGDLS, CDR2 YYNGEE. Trimming removed 4 bases from V and 5 bases from J, with 19 bases in between.

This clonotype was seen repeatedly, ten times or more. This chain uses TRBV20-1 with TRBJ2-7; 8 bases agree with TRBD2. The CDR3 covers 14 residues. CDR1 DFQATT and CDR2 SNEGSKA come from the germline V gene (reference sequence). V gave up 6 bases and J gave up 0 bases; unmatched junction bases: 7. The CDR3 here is CSAALAVGSYEQYF. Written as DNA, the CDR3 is TGCAGTGCCGCACTAGCGGTCGGCTCCTACGAGCAGTACTTC.

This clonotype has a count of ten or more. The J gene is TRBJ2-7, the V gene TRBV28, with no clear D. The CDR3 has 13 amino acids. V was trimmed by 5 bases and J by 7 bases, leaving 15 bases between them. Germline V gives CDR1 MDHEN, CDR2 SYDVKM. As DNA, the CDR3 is TGTGCCAGCAGTCCCCCCAGCACGTCAGAGCAGTACTTC. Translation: CASSPPSTSEQYF. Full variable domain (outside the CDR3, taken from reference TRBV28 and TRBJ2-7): DVKVTQSSRYLVKRTGEKVFLECVQDMDHENMFWYRQDPGLGLRLIYFSYDVKMKEKGDIPEGYSVSREKKERFSLILESASTNQTSMYLCASSPPSTSEQYFGPGTRLTVT.

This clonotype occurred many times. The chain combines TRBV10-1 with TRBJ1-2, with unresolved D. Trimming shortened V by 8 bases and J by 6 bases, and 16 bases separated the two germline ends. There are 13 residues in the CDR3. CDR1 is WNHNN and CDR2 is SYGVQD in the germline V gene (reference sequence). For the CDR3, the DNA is TGCGCCAGCTCAAATGGGAGATGGGATGGCTACACCTTC. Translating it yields CASSNGRWDGYTF.

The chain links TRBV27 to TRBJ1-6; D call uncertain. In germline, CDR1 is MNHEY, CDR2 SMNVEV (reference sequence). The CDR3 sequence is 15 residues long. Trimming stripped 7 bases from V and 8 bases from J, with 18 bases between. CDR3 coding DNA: TGTGCCAGCAAGGTCCAGAGACTTTCGCATTCACCCCTCCACTTT. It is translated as CASKVQRLSHSPLHF.

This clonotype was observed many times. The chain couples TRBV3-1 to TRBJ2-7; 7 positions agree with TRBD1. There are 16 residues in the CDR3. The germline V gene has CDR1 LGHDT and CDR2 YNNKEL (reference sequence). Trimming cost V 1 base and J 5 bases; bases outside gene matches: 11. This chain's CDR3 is CASSQVFRKGADEQYF. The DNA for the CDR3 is TGTGCCAGCAGCCAAGTTTTTCGTAAGGGGGCGGACGAGCAGTACTTC.

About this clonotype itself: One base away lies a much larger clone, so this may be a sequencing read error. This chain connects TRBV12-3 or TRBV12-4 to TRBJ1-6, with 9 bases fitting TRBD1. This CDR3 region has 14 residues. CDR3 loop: CSSSLRTGESPLHF. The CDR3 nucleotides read TGTTCCAGCAGTTTAAGGACAGGGGAATCACCCCTCCACTTT.

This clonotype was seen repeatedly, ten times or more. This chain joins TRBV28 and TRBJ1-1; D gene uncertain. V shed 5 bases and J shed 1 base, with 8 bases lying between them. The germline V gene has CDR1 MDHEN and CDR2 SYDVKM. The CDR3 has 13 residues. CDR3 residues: CASSPPQNTEAFF. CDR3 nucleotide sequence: TGTGCCAGCAGTCCACCACAGAACACTGAAGCTTTCTTT.